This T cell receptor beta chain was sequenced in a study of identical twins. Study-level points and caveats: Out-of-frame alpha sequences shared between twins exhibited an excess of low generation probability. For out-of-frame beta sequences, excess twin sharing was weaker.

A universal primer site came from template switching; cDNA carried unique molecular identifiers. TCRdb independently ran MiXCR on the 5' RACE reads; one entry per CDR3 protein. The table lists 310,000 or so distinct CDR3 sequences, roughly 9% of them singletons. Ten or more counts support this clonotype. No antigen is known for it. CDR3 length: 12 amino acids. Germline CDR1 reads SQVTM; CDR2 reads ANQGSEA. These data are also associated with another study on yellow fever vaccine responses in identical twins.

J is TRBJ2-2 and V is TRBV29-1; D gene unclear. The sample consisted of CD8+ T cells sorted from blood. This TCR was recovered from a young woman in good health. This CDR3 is CSGLANTGELFF. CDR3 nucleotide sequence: TGCAGTGGGCTCGCGAACACCGGGGAGCTGTTTTTT.